The 10 T cell receptor beta chains presented below share a single source sample, sequenced in a study of siplizumab effects on memory and regulatory T cells (dated by TCRdb to the late 2010s). The method was the immunoSEQ multiplex PCR assay. Entries here come from immuneACCESS through TCRdb and include only in-frame sequences with V and J called. Some clones fail to appear in such tables; in the studies checked, an unresolved V gene covers under half of the shortfall, and the cause of the remainder is unknown. This sample is represented by roughly 56,000 clones; 85% to 95% of them were singletons. About 40% of the sample goes to the ten largest clones. The source material was CD8+ T cells sorted from blood. All receptors derive from a human donor in good health.

The rearrangement joins TRBV2 to TRBJ2-3; no reliable D call. The V end lost 2 bases, the J end lost 4 bases, and 10 bases lay between the germline ends. The germline V gene has CDR1 SNHLY and CDR2 FYNNEI. The CDR3 contains 14 residues. CDR3: CASSESMAADTQYF. As DNA, the CDR3 is TGTGCCAGCAGTGAATCCATGGCTGCAGATACGCAGTATTTT.

This sequence joins TRBV30 and TRBJ2-1; D is unclear. The CDR3 runs 13 residues. V was pared by 2 bases and J by 4 bases, with 9 bases between. The germline CDR1 and CDR2 sequences are GTSNPN and SVGIG (reference sequence). Written as DNA, the CDR3 is TGTGCCTGGAGTACCACGAGTTACAATGAGCAGTTCTTC. This sequence encodes CAWSTTSYNEQFF.

The CDR3: CASSKTSGSGQETQYF. The CDR3 nucleotides read TGTGCCAGCAGCAAGACTAGCGGGAGTGGCCAAGAGACCCAGTACTTC. The J gene is TRBJ2-5, the V gene TRBV9, with TRBD2 matching 12 bases. Germline loops: CDR1 SGDLS, CDR2 YYNGEE. The CDR3 is 16 residues long. The V and J ends lost 4 bases and 1 base, in that order; junction bases with no gene match: 5.

The CDR3 here is CASSLFMSETQYF. For the CDR3, the DNA is TGTGCCAGCAGTTTATTTATGTCGGAGACCCAGTACTTC. The V gene is TRBV27, the J gene TRBJ2-5; D call uncertain. Germline V gene sequence: CDR1 MNHEY, CDR2 SMNVEV (reference sequence). This CDR3 comprises 13 residues. The germline V and J ends were trimmed by 1 base and 5 bases, with 8 bases remaining between them.

The V gene is TRBV7-6, the J gene TRBJ2-3; D is possibly TRBD1 or TRBD2 (6 bases each). The germline CDR1 and CDR2 sequences are SGHVS and FNYEAQ. This CDR3 has 15 residues. V was cut by 5 bases and J by 4 bases, with 16 bases left in between. The CDR3 sequence is CASSPEGGDPDTQYF. CDR3 in DNA: TGTGCCAGCAGCCCAGAGGGGGGCGACCCAGATACGCAGTATTTT.

The genes are TRBV10-3 and TRBJ2-1; 10 bases are a match to TRBD2. Germline lookup yields CDR1 ENHRY and CDR2 SYGVKD. This CDR3 is 16 amino acids long. Losses at the gene ends were 10 bases for V and 8 bases for J; bases not matched to a gene: 17. The CDR3 coding sequence is TGTGCCACGTCATCAACTAGCGGGACTATCCTAGATGAGCAGTTCTTC. The encoded protein is CATSSTSGTILDEQFF.

This chain uses TRBV13 with TRBJ2-1; D is unresolved. Trimming removed 3 bases from V and 4 bases from J, with 28 bases in between. This CDR3 contains 20 residues. Germline V gives CDR1 PRHDT, CDR2 FYEKMQ (reference sequence). The CDR3 is CASSLASVMEPGNLYNEQFF. The CDR3 DNA reads TGTGCCAGCAGCTTGGCGAGTGTCATGGAACCGGGCAACCTATACAATGAGCAGTTCTTC.

V is TRBV27 and J is TRBJ2-1, with D perhaps TRBD2 (6 bases). Germline CDR1 and CDR2: MNHEY and SMNVEV (reference sequence). V gave up 3 bases and J gave up 5 bases, with 17 bases separating them. The CDR3 loop spans 16 amino acids. The CDR3 DNA is TGTGCCAGCAGTTTCTTACCCCGGGGGATTGACAATGAGCAGTTCTTC. Its translation is CASSFLPRGIDNEQFF.

This clone appeared once. The genes are TRBV7-9 and TRBJ1-3; maybe TRBD1 (5 bases). The CDR3 runs to 15 residues. Trimming took off 5 bases at V and 3 bases at J, with 14 bases between the two ends. The V gene's germline CDR1 is SEHNR and CDR2 FQNEAQ (reference sequence). The CDR3 nucleotides read TGTGCCAGCAGCCAGACAGCCAGCCTTGGAAACACCATATATTTT. Its protein product is CASSQTASLGNTIYF.

This chain's CDR3 is CASSLSSSGSNEQFF. The CDR3 region has the DNA TGTGCCAGCAGTTTATCTTCTAGCGGAAGCAATGAGCAGTTCTTC. V and J are TRBV28 and TRBJ2-1; TRBD2 aligns across 7 bases. The trim removed 1 base at V and 6 bases at J, leaving 6 bases unmatched. There are 15 residues in the CDR3. Germline values: CDR1 MDHEN, CDR2 SYDVKM.